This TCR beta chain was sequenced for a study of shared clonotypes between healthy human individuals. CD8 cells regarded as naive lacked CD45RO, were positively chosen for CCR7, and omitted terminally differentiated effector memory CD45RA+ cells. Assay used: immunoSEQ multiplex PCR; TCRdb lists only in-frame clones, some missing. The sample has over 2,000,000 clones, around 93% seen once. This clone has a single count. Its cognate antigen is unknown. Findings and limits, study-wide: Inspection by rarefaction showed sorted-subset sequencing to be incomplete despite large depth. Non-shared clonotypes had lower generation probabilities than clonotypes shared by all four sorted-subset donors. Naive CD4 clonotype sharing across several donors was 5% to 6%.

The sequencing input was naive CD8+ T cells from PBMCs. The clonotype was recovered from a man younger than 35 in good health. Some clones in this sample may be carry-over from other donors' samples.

This CDR3 is CASSLAGVTDTQYF. DNA for the CDR3: TGTGCCAGCAGCTTAGCGGGAGTCACAGATACGCAGTATTTT. V usage is TRBV11-3 and J usage is TRBJ2-3; perhaps TRBD2 as D (6 bases). With 1 base removed from V and 2 bases from J, the gap between germline ends came to 7 bases. This CDR3 has 14 amino acids. Germline loops: CDR1 SGHNT, CDR2 YENEEA.